This TCR beta chain was identified in a study of blood T cell repertoires in COVID-19. For the study at large: Collection of acute and convalescent COVID-19 samples took place in the United States, Italy and Spain. T cells, B-cell-depleted T cells, or PBMCs supplied cDNA or gDNA.

Per the original methods: Estimated nucleated cell counts came from reference gene primer amplification. Sequencing was performed with immunoSEQ multiplex PCR; in TCRdb, only in-frame clones are kept and a portion is missing. D and trimming come from the DNA, and the V and J calls and clone size come from that table. The table includes some 370,000 clones, 90% detected once. CDR3 length: 17 amino acids. V lost 3 bases, J lost 6 bases, and 13 bases stayed unmatched. Germline loops: CDR1 LNHNV, CDR2 YYDKDF (reference sequence). This TCR derives from a man aged 18-30 years with active or convalescent COVID-19. The sample was peripheral blood. The V and J genes are TRBV15 and TRBJ2-2; TRBD2 aligns across 7 bases. The CDR3 DNA sequence: TGTGCCACCAGCAGTGCTGGGTGGGGGAGGGCCGCCGGGGAGCTGTTTTTT. Translation gives CATSSAGWGRAAGELFF.